Reported below is one T cell receptor beta chain. How the authors handled the data: Amplification with reference gene primers provided the estimates of nucleated cell counts. Sequencing was performed with immunoSEQ multiplex PCR; in TCRdb, only in-frame clones are kept and a portion is missing. V and J calls and clone size are those listed in that table; D and trimming were worked out from the DNA. Among 310,000 or so clones listed, roughly 87% were seen once. The CDR3 contains 14 residues. V lost 5 bases and J lost 6, with 17 bases in between. The germline V gene has CDR1 SGHNT and CDR2 YENEEA. The sample belongs to a study of blood T cell repertoires in COVID-19. Study information: The United States, Italy and Spain provided the acute and convalescent COVID-19 samples. Sample material is recorded as cDNA or gDNA derived from T cells, B-cell-depleted T cells, or PBMCs.

The sequence was obtained from a woman between 45 and 65 years old who had recovered from COVID-19. The material sequenced was peripheral blood. This sequence joins TRBV11-3 and TRBJ2-7; weak D call: TRBD1 (9 bases). CDR3 protein: CASSPGGDRVEQYF. The CDR3 DNA is TGTGCCAGCAGCCCGGGGGGGGACAGGGTCGAGCAGTACTTC.